This T cell receptor beta chain emerged from a study of control samples from healthy donors and cancer patients. This table comes from immunoSEQ multiplex PCR, and its TCRdb copy is limited to in-frame clones, with some not included. The data contain about 160,000 clones, 85% to 90% of them singletons. CDR3 length equals 16 residues. Per germline, CDR1 SGHTA and CDR2 FQGNSA. Trimming pared 1 base from V and 3 bases from J, leaving 13 bases between. This TCR came from a man aged 25 to 40 in good health. V and J are TRBV7-2 and TRBJ2-1, with D maybe TRBD2 (6 bases). Sequencing was done on a sample of blood. The CDR3 coding sequence is TGTGCCAGCAGCTTAGGGGGTAGCGGAAACTACAATGAGCAGTTCTTC. This codes for CASSLGGSGNYNEQFF.